What follows are 19 T cell receptor beta chains derived from one specimen sequenced in a study of OX40 agonist ivuxolimab in advanced cancers. Sequencing used immunoSEQ multiplex PCR; TCRdb keeps in-frame clones, though not all of them. The data hold about 100,000 clones, with more than 85% observed a single time. This specimen was CD4+ or CD8+ T cells sorted from blood, taken in a trial of the OX40 agonist ivuxolimab. These receptor sequences come from an adult with an advanced solid tumor such as melanoma, head and neck, liver or kidney cancer.

CDR3 DNA: TGCGCCAGCGCAGGTGGGGGAGTGTTGAATGAGCAGTTCTTC. As protein: CASAGGGVLNEQFF. This chain links TRBV5-1 with TRBJ2-1; D assignment may be TRBD1 or TRBD2 (5 bases each). Trimming pared 7 bases from V and 7 bases from J, leaving 18 bases between. The length of the CDR3 is 14 residues. Germline CDR1 SGHRS, CDR2 YFSETQ.

The chain links TRBV7-2 to TRBJ1-5; D not resolved. Trimming shortened V by 2 bases and J by 8 bases, and 7 bases separated the two germline ends. Germline CDR1 and CDR2: SGHTA and FQGNSA. This CDR3 spans 12 amino acids. The CDR3 DNA reads as TGTGCCAGCAGCTTACCTGGGGAGCCCCAGCATTTT. The encoded protein is CASSLPGEPQHF. The full variable domain, in which reference TRBV7-2 and TRBJ1-5 provide the parts outside the CDR3, is GAGVSQSPSNKVTEKGKDVELRCDPISGHTALYWYRQSLGQGLEFLIYFQGNSAPDKSGLPSDRFSAERTGGSVSTLTIQRTQQEDSAVYLCASSLPGEPQHFGDGTRLSIL.

The rearrangement links TRBV15 to TRBJ1-4; D is uncertain. V dropped 5 bases and J dropped 8 bases, with 18 bases sitting between them. Germline lookup yields CDR1 LNHNV and CDR2 YYDKDF (reference sequence). The CDR3 covers 15 residues. The CDR3, as DNA: TGTGCCACCAGCTCAGAGAGGCCCTTCGGGGAAAAACTGTTTTTT. Translating gives CATSSERPFGEKLFF.

CDR3 loop: CASSLRRVGGYTF. The CDR3 DNA sequence: TGTGCCAGCAGTTTAAGGAGGGTGGGGGGCTACACCTTC. The J gene is TRBJ1-2, the V gene TRBV28; D uncertain. V was shortened by 2 bases and J by 8 bases, with 12 bases between the two germline ends. Germline CDR1 MDHEN, CDR2 SYDVKM. The CDR3 loop spans 13 amino acids.

This clone was counted many times. The V and J genes are TRBV7-9 and TRBJ2-7, with a weak D call TRBD1 (5 bases). Germline V lookup: CDR1 SEHNR, CDR2 FQNEAQ (reference sequence). This CDR3 is built from 13 residues. V gave up 1 base and J gave up 2 bases, with 6 bases separating them. In DNA form, the CDR3 reads TGTGCCAGCAGCTTAGGCAGGGCCTACGAGCAGTACTTC. The encoded protein is CASSLGRAYEQYF.

The chain combines TRBV28 with TRBJ1-1; possibly TRBD1 for D (5 bases). CDR3 length equals 14 residues. V shed 4 bases and J shed 2 bases, with 11 bases lying between them. From germline, CDR1 is MDHEN and CDR2 SYDVKM. The CDR3 bases are TGTGCCAGCAGTTCAGGGACCGTTAACACTGAAGCTTTCTTT. Its protein is CASSSGTVNTEAFF.

This chain joins TRBV4-1 and TRBJ2-3; D is tentatively TRBD1 or TRBD2 (5 bases each). Germline V gene sequence: CDR1 MGHRA, CDR2 YSYEKL. Trimming took off 0 bases at V and 1 base at J, with 11 bases between the two ends. This CDR3 has 16 residues. CDR3 amino acids: CASSQDMGVGTDTQYF. The DNA for the CDR3 is TGCGCCAGCAGCCAAGATATGGGGGTGGGCACAGATACGCAGTATTTT.

This clone was picked up a small number of times. CDR3 bases: TGTGCCAGCAGCTTGGCCCCGGGCAGCCAGCCCCAGCATTTT. Amino acids: CASSLAPGSQPQHF. The chain links TRBV5-5 to TRBJ1-5; D is unclear. The ends were cut back, 0 bases at V and 7 bases at J, with 11 bases in the middle. The CDR3 is 14 residues long. Looked up from germline, CDR1 is SGHKS and CDR2 is YYEKEE (reference sequence).

The genes are TRBV29-1 and TRBJ2-3, with D maybe TRBD2 (6 bases). V was trimmed by 5 bases and J by 4 bases, leaving 10 bases between them. In germline, CDR1 is SQVTM, CDR2 ANQGSEA. The CDR3 loop spans 12 amino acids. CDR3 DNA: TGCAGCGTTTGGGCGGGGTCAGATACGCAGTATTTT. Residues: CSVWAGSDTQYF.

The V call is TRBV6-6, the J call TRBJ1-2, with TRBD1 matching over 7 bases. Germline V CDR1 and CDR2: MNHNY, SVGAGI (reference sequence). The CDR3 sequence is 14 residues long. V trimming: 0 bases; J trimming: 3 bases; junction bases outside the gene matches: 1. CDR3 nucleotides: TGTGCCAGCAGTTACTCGGGGACAGACTATGGCTACACCTTC. It codes for CASSYSGTDYGYTF.

The chain joins TRBV29-1 to TRBJ2-3, with 13 bases lining up with TRBD2. Germline CDR1 and CDR2: SQVTM and ANQGSEA. With 1 base clipped from V and 3 bases from J, the junction kept 4 bases outside the gene matches. The CDR3 has 16 amino acids. Here the CDR3 reads CSVEGGLAGPTDTQYF. The CDR3, as DNA: TGCAGCGTTGAAGGGGGACTAGCGGGGCCAACAGATACGCAGTATTTT.

CDR3 DNA: TGCGCCAGCAGCCAAGTAGCGGGAGCGGGGGGGGCGACAGATACGCAGTATTTT. Its translation: CASSQVAGAGGATDTQYF. The rearrangement joins TRBV4-1 to TRBJ2-3, with TRBD2 matching 10 bases. The CDR3 spans 18 residues. The V and J ends lost 1 base and 3 bases, in that order; junction bases with no gene match: 10. Germline CDR1 MGHRA, CDR2 YSYEKL.

The chain couples TRBV21-1 to TRBJ2-1; TRBD1 is taken as the D call from the table, unchecked against the DNA. TRBV21-1 is recorded as a pseudogene. The CDR3 length is 15 residues. CDR3 DNA sequence: TGTGCCAGCAGCAATCCCGGGACAGGGAACAATGAGCAGTTCTTC. Residues: CASSNPGTGNNEQFF.

The V gene is TRBV13, the J gene TRBJ2-1; D ambiguous. The CDR3 has 19 residues. Germline V CDR1 and CDR2: PRHDT, FYEKMQ (reference sequence). V was cut by 0 bases and J by 0 bases, with 18 bases left in between. The CDR3 region is CASSLGLKFRVGSYNEQFF. CDR3 sequence (DNA): TGTGCCAGCAGCTTAGGCCTAAAGTTTAGGGTTGGCTCCTACAATGAGCAGTTCTTC.

This rearrangement joins TRBV19 to TRBJ1-2; tentatively, D is TRBD1 (6 bases). The CDR3 is 13 residues long. CDR1 is LNHDA and CDR2 is SQIVND in the germline V gene (reference sequence). The germline V and J ends were trimmed by 3 bases and 8 bases, with 13 bases remaining between them. The CDR3 DNA sequence: TGTGCCAGTAGTATCGGTGGGGGCAAGGGCTACACCTTC. Translating it yields CASSIGGGKGYTF. Filled out from reference TRBV19 and TRBJ1-2, the complete variable domain reads DGGITQSPKYLFRKEGQNVTLSCEQNLNHDAMYWYRQDPGQGLRLIYYSQIVNDFQKGDIAEGYSVSREKKESFPLTVTSAQKNPTAFYLCASSIGGGKGYTFGSGTRLTVV.

This clone was counted a single time. The chain employs TRBV4-2 and TRBJ1-5, with D maybe TRBD1 (6 bases). With 1 base removed from V and 5 bases from J, the gap between germline ends came to 18 bases. The CDR3 contains 17 residues. Germline lookup yields CDR1 LGHNA and CDR2 YNFKEQ. The CDR3 is CASSQGTVDSLHQPQHF. Here the CDR3 DNA reads TGTGCCAGCAGCCAAGGTACAGTGGACAGTCTGCATCAGCCCCAGCATTTT.

The V gene is TRBV28, the J gene TRBJ1-6; D possibly corresponds to TRBD1 (6 bases). Trimming took 2 bases from V and 5 from J, leaving 13 bases between them. This CDR3 spans 16 amino acids. The germline V gene has CDR1 MDHEN and CDR2 SYDVKM. CDR3 amino acids: CASSLGGGRDNSPLHF. The CDR3 DNA sequence: TGTGCCAGCAGTTTAGGGGGGGGCAGGGATAATTCACCCCTCCACTTT.

The chain has TRBV27 and TRBJ2-5; weak D call: TRBD1 (6 bases). This CDR3 has 14 amino acids. The germline gives CDR1 MNHEY, CDR2 SMNVEV (reference sequence). V lost 5 bases to trimming and J lost 5 bases, with 15 bases between them. CDR3 residues: CASSRADSPETQYF. CDR3 nucleotide sequence: TGTGCCAGCAGTCGGGCGGACAGCCCGGAGACCCAGTACTTC.

This clone appeared a single time. V gene TRBV6-5 combines with J gene TRBJ2-3; D could derive from TRBD1 or TRBD2 (5 bases each). The germline gives CDR1 MNHEY, CDR2 SVGAGI. The CDR3 runs to 12 residues. V shed 0 bases and J shed 8 bases, with 6 bases lying between them. The CDR3 protein is CASSYSGGTQYF. Written as DNA, the CDR3 is TGTGCCAGCAGTTACTCTGGGGGTACGCAGTATTTT.